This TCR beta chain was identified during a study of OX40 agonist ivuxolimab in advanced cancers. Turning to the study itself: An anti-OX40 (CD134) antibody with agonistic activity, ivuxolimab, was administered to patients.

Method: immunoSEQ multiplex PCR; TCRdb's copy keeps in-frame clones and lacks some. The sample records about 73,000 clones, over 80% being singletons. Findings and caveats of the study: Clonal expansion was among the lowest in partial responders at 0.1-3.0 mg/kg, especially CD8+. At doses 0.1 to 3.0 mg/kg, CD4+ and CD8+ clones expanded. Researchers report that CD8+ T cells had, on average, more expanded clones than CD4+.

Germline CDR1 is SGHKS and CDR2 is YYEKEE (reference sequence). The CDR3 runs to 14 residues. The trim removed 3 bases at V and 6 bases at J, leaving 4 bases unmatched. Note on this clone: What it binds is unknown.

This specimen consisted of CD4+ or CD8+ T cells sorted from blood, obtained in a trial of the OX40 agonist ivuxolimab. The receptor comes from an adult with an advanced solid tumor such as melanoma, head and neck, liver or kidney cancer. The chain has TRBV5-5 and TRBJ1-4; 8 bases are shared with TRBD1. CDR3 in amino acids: CASSSGTGDEKLFF. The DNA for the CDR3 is TGTGCCAGCAGCTCCGGGACAGGAGATGAAAAACTGTTTTTT.